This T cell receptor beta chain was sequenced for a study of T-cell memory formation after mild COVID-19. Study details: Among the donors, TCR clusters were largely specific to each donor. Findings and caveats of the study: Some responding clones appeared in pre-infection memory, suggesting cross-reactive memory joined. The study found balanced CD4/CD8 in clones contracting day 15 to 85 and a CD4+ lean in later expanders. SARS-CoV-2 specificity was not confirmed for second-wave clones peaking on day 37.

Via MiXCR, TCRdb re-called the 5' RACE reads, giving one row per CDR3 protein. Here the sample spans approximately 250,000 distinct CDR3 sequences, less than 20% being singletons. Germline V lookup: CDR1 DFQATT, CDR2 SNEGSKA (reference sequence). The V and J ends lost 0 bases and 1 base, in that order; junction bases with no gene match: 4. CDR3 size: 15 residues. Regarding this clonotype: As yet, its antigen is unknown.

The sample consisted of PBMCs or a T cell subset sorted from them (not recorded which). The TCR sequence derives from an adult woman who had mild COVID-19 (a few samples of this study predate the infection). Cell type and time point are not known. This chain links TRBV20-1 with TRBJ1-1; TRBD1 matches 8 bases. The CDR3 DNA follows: TGCAGTGCTAGAGATGTCGGACAGGGGAACACTGAAGCTTTCTTT. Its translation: CSARDVGQGNTEAFF.